Following are 12 T cell receptor beta chains from one sample sequenced in a study of cytomegalovirus exposure and HLA in healthy donors (dated by TCRdb to the late 2010s). The library was made by the immunoSEQ multiplex PCR assay. For the multiplex PCR, a mixture combining 60 forward primers for TCR Vbeta segments and 13 reverse primers for TCR Jbeta segments was used. TCRdb re-hosts the immuneACCESS table, in-frame sequences only. Its copies lack some clones; in the studies checked, an unresolved V gene accounts for under half of them, and the cause for the rest is not known. The sample table shows fewer than 150,000 clones, and about 80% are seen once. 4.5% to 6.5% of the sample belongs to the ten largest clones. The source material was PBMCs. The receptors stem from a male donor in good health and CMV-seronegative.

This chain joins TRBV10-2 and TRBJ2-7, with a tentative D call TRBD2 (5 bases). Looked up from germline, CDR1 is WSHSY and CDR2 is SAAADI. Trimming took 3 bases from V and 4 from J, leaving 10 bases between them. This CDR3 is 13 amino acids long. CDR3 in amino acids: CASSDRGMYEQYF. Written as DNA, the CDR3 is TGCGCCAGCAGTGATAGAGGGATGTACGAGCAGTACTTC.

The rearrangement joins TRBV19 to TRBJ1-1; D perhaps matches TRBD1 (6 bases). Germline CDR1 is LNHDA and CDR2 is SQIVND (reference sequence). The CDR3 is 13 residues long. Trimming stripped 6 bases from V and 6 bases from J, with 14 bases between. CDR3 sequence reads: CASSAGTIAEAFF. DNA for the CDR3: TGTGCCAGTAGCGCCGGGACAATCGCTGAAGCTTTCTTT.

J is TRBJ1-3 and V is TRBV9, with D possibly matching TRBD1 (5 bases). Germline V gives CDR1 SGDLS, CDR2 YYNGEE. V was cut by 2 bases and J by 4 bases, with 13 bases left in between. CDR3 length equals 15 residues. The CDR3 loop reads CASSVGGNFGNTIYF. For the CDR3, the DNA is TGTGCCAGCAGCGTGGGGGGGAATTTCGGAAACACCATATATTTT.

This clone has only one observation. The V gene is TRBV9, the J gene TRBJ2-3; D remains unclear. Germline CDR1 is SGDLS and CDR2 is YYNGEE. The V end lost 4 bases, the J end lost 1 base, and 10 bases lay between the germline ends. CDR3 length equals 14 residues. The chain's CDR3 is CASSYDTGTDTQYF. The CDR3 DNA is TGTGCCAGCAGCTATGACACGGGCACAGATACGCAGTATTTT.

This rearrangement joins TRBV4-2 to TRBJ1-1; D remains ambiguous. Trimming left V 3 bases short and J 6 bases short, with 11 bases between. Germline V gene sequence: CDR1 LGHNA, CDR2 YNFKEQ. The CDR3 has 13 amino acids. CDR3 protein: CASSQPGTPEAFF. The DNA for the CDR3 is TGTGCCAGCAGCCAGCCGGGTACCCCTGAAGCTTTCTTT.

V and J are TRBV19 and TRBJ1-5; D is perhaps TRBD1 (6 bases). Germline assignment: CDR1 LNHDA and CDR2 SQIVND (reference sequence). Deletions cut 8 bases from V and 5 bases from J, with 13 bases between. This CDR3 region has 13 residues. CDR3 sequence reads: CASGGGPDQPQHF. The CDR3, as DNA: TGTGCCAGTGGCGGGGGGCCTGATCAGCCCCAGCATTTT. Combining the CDR3 with reference TRBV19 and TRBJ1-5 gives the whole variable domain DGGITQSPKYLFRKEGQNVTLSCEQNLNHDAMYWYRQDPGQGLRLIYYSQIVNDFQKGDIAEGYSVSREKKESFPLTVTSAQKNPTAFYLCASGGGPDQPQHFGDGTRLSIL.

This clone was recorded only once. V gene TRBV11-1 combines with J gene TRBJ1-4; D ambiguous. The CDR3 is 15 residues long. Trimming removed 4 bases from V and 5 bases from J, with 14 bases in between. Germline CDR1 SGHAT, CDR2 FQDESV (reference sequence). CDR3 sequence: CASSSYGEENEKLFF. In DNA form, the CDR3 reads TGTGCCAGCAGCTCCTACGGGGAGGAAAATGAAAAACTGTTTTTT.

This chain uses TRBV29-1 with TRBJ2-1; D may be TRBD2 (6 bases). The CDR3 length is 14 residues. Trimming shortened V by 6 bases and J by 0 bases, and 12 bases separated the two germline ends. CDR1 and CDR2 from the germline V gene are SQVTM and ANQGSEA. CDR3 loop: CSVSGTSSYNEQFF. The CDR3, as DNA: TGCAGCGTATCTGGGACTTCCTCCTACAATGAGCAGTTCTTC.

The chain carries TRBV4-3 and TRBJ1-2, with D hard to call. V lost 4 bases and J lost 4, with 13 bases in between. Germline CDR1 and CDR2: LGHNA and YSLEER. The CDR3 is made up of 14 amino acids. The DNA of the CDR3 is TGCGCCAGCAGCCCCCGCGGGATAGGCTATGGCTACACCTTC. Encoded protein: CASSPRGIGYGYTF.

This clone was detected once. CDR3 sequence reads: CASSLGGANEKLFF. In DNA, the CDR3 is TGTGCCAGCAGCTTAGGAGGGGCGAATGAAAAACTGTTTTTT. The V gene is TRBV13, the J gene TRBJ1-4, with a tentative D call TRBD1 (5 bases). V was pared by 0 bases and J by 5 bases, with 7 bases between. The germline V gene encodes CDR1 PRHDT and CDR2 FYEKMQ (reference sequence). CDR3 length: 14 residues.

The chain employs TRBV7-9 and TRBJ2-7, with 10 bases that match TRBD1. Losses at the gene ends were 5 bases for V and 1 base for J; bases not matched to a gene: 5. This CDR3 region has 15 residues. Germline CDR1 SEHNR, CDR2 FQNEAQ (reference sequence). CDR3 sequence (DNA): TGTGCCAGCAGCCCTGGACAGGGGGTTTCCTACGAGCAGTACTTC. Its translation is CASSPGQGVSYEQYF. Full variable domain (rest looked up from reference TRBV7-9 and TRBJ2-7): DTGVSQNPRHKITKRGQNVTFRCDPISEHNRLYWYRQTLGQGPEFLTYFQNEAQLEKSRLLSDRFSAERPKGSFSTLEIQRTEQGDSAMYLCASSPGQGVSYEQYFGPGTRLTVT.

V and J are TRBV28 and TRBJ2-2; 10 bases map to TRBD2. J was trimmed by 7 bases and V by 7 bases; bases with no gene match: 12. CDR3 length: 16 residues. Per the germline V gene, CDR1 is MDHEN and CDR2 is SYDVKM. This CDR3 reads CASTPRERGGYGELFF. CDR3 sequence (DNA): TGTGCCAGCACCCCAAGGGAGCGGGGGGGTTACGGGGAGCTGTTTTTT.